This T cell receptor beta chain was identified during a study of neurological immune-mediated disorders. Described time point: longitudinal time-point 3. Many counts were recorded for this clonotype. Every sequencing run generated in excess of 170 million TCR-beta sequences. These sequences covered 15-18 subjects. TCRdb itself ran the 5' RACE reads through MiXCR, one entry per CDR3 protein. Of about 48,000 distinct CDR3 sequences in the sample, roughly 13% were seen once. Trimming took 0 bases from V and 3 from J, leaving 7 bases between them. The CDR3 contains 13 residues. Per germline, CDR1 SGDLS and CDR2 YYNGEE.

The chain combines TRBV9 with TRBJ2-7; no clear D. The sequencing sample was made of PBMCs. The origin of this receptor is a male donor with HTLV-1-associated myelopathy (HAM/TSP). CDR3 residues: CASSVAYGYEQYF. Written as DNA, the CDR3 is TGTGCCAGCAGCGTAGCGTACGGCTACGAGCAGTACTTC.